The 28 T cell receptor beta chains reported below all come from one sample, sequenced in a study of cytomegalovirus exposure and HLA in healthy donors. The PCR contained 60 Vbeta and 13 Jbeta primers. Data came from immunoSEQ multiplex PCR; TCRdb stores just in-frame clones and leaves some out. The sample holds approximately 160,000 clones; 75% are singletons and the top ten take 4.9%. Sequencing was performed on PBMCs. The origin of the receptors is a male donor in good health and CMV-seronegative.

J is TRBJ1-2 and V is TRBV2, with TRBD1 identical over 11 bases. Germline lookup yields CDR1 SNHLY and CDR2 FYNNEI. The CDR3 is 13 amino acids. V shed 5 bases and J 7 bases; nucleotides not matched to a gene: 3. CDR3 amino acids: CASSRDRGSGYTF. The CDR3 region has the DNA TGTGCCAGCAGTCGGGACAGGGGGTCTGGCTACACCTTC.

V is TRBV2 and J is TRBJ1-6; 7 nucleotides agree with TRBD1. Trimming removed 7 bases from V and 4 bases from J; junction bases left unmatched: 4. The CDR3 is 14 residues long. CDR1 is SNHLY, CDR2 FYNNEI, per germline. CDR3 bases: TGTGCCAGCAAGGGGGCGCAGTATAATTCACCCCTCCACTTT. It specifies CASKGAQYNSPLHF.

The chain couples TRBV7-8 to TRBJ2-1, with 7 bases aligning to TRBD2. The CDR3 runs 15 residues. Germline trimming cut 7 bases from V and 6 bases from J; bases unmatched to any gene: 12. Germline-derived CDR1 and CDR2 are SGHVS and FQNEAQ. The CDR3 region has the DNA TGTGCCAGCACCCTGGGGGGGAGGGGTACCAATGAGCAGTTCTTC. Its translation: CASTLGGRGTNEQFF.

The CDR3 DNA follows: TGTGCCAGCAGCCTGACGACAGGGAGTGGCGAGCAGTACTTC. This translates into CASSLTTGSGEQYF. The chain is built from TRBV7-3 and TRBJ2-7, with 7 bases that match TRBD1. The germline V gene encodes CDR1 SGHTA and CDR2 FQGTGA. The V gene end was trimmed by 5 bases and the J gene end by 6 bases; junction bases not matched to a gene: 10. The CDR3 totals 14 residues. The full variable domain, completed using reference TRBV7-3 and TRBJ2-7, is GAGVSQTPSNKVTEKGKYVELRCDPISGHTALYWYRQSLGQGPEFLIYFQGTGAADDSGLPNDRFFAVRPEGSVSTLKIQRTERGDSAVYLCASSLTTGSGEQYFGPGTRLTVT.

In DNA form, the CDR3 reads TGTGCCAGCCGCCCGCAGGTGGGGCGGGAGACCCAGTACTTC. Translation: CASRPQVGRETQYF. This chain connects TRBV2 to TRBJ2-5; D possibly corresponds to TRBD1 (5 bases). The CDR3 covers 14 residues. V was trimmed by 8 bases and J by 5 bases, leaving 18 bases between them. CDR1 and CDR2 (germline): SNHLY, FYNNEI.

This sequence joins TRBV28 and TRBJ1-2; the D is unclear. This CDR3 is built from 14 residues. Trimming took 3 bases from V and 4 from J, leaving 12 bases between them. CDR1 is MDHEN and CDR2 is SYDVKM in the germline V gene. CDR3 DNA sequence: TGTGCCAGCAGTTTCGCAGGACTTACCTATGGCTACACCTTC. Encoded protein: CASSFAGLTYGYTF.

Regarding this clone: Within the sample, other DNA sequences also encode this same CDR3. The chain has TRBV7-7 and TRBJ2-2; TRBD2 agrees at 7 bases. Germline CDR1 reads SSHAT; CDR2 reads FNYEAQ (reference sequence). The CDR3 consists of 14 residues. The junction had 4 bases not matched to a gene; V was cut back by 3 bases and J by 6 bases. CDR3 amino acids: CASSFGGGAGELFF. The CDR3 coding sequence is TGTGCCAGCAGCTTCGGGGGAGGGGCCGGGGAGCTGTTTTTT.

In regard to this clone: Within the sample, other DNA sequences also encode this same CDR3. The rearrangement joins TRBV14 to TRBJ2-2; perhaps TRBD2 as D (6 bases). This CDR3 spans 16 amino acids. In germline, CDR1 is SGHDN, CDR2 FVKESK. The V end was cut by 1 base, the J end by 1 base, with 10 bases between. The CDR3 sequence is CASSQVRGVNTGELFF. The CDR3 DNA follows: TGTGCCAGCAGCCAAGTTCGCGGGGTGAACACCGGGGAGCTGTTTTTT.

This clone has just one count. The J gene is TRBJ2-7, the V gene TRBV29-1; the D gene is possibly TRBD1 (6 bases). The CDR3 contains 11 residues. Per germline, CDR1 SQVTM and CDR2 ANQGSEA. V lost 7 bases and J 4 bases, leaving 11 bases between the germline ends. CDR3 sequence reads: CSATGIYEQYF. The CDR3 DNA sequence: TGCAGCGCGACAGGTATTTACGAGCAGTACTTC.

CDR3 sequence (DNA): TGCGCCAGCAGCCCCTGGTCGGGTGGCAGCTCCTACGAGCAGTACTTC. Encoded protein: CASSPWSGGSSYEQYF. The V gene is TRBV4-1, the J gene TRBJ2-7, with no clear D. This CDR3 region has 16 residues. CDR1 and CDR2 (germline): MGHRA, YSYEKL. Trimming took 4 bases from V and 0 from J, leaving 16 bases between them.

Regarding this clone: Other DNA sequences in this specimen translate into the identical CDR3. This chain's CDR3 is CASSPDRVGQPQHF. The CDR3, as DNA: TGTGCCAGCTCGCCCGACAGGGTAGGTCAGCCCCAGCATTTT. V gene TRBV18 combines with J gene TRBJ1-5, with 7 bases identical to TRBD1. Germline V gives CDR1 KGHSH, CDR2 LQKENI. V lost 6 bases to trimming and J lost 6 bases; unmatched junction nucleotides: 8. CDR3 length: 14 amino acids.

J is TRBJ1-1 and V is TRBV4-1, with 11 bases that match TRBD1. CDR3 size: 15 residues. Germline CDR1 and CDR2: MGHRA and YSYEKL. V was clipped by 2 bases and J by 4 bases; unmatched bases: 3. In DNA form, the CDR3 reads TGCGCCAGCAGCCAAACCGGGACAGGGGGCACTGAAGCTTTCTTT. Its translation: CASSQTGTGGTEAFF.

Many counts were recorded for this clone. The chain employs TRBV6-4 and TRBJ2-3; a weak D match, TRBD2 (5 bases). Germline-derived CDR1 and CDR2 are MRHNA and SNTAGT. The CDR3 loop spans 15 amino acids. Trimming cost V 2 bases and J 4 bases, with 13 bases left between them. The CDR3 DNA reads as TGTGCCAGCAGTGACGGAGCGGCGCCCTCAGATACGCAGTATTTT. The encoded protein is CASSDGAAPSDTQYF.

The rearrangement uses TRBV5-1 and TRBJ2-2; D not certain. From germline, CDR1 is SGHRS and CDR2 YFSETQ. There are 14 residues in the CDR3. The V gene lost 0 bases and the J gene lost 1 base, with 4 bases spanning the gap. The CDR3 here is CASSLGGNTGELFF. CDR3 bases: TGCGCCAGCAGCTTGGGAGGGAACACCGGGGAGCTGTTTTTT.

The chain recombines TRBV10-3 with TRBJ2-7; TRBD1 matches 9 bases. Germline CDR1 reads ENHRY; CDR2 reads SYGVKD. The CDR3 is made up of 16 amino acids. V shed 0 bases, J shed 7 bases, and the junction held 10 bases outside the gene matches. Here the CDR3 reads CAISESNGQGSREQYF. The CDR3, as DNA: TGTGCCATCAGTGAGTCAAACGGACAGGGGTCGCGGGAGCAGTACTTC.

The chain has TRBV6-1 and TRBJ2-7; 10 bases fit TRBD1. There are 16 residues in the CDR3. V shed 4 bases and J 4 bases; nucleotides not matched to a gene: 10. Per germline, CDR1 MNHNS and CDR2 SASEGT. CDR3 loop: CASSAPGQGKWYEQYF. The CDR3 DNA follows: TGTGCCAGCAGTGCCCCGGGACAGGGGAAATGGTACGAGCAGTACTTC.

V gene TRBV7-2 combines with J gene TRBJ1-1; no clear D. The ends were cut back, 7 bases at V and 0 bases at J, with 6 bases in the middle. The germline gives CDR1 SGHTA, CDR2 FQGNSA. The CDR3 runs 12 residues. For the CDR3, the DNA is TGTGCCAGCATCCAGGTGAACACTGAAGCTTTCTTT. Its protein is CASIQVNTEAFF.

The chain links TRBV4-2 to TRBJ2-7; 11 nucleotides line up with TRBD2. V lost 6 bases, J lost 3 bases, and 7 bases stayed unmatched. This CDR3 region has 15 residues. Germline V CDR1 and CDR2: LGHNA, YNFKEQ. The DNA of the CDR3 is TGTGCCAGCAGTCTAACTAGCGGGGGCGACTACGAGCAGTACTTC. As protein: CASSLTSGGDYEQYF.

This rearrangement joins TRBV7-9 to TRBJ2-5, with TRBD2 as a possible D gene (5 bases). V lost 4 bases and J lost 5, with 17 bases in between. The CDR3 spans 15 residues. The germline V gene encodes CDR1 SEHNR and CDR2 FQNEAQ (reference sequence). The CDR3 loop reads CASSSPAAGGETQYF. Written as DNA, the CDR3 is TGTGCCAGCAGCTCCCCCGCGGCGGGCGGGGAGACCCAGTACTTC.

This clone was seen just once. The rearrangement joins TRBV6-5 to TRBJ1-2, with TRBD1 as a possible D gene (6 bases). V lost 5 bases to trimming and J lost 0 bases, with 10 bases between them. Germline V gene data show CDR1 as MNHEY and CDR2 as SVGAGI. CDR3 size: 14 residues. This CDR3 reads CASSAQGTNYGYTF. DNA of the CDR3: TGTGCCAGCAGTGCTCAGGGGACTAACTATGGCTACACCTTC.

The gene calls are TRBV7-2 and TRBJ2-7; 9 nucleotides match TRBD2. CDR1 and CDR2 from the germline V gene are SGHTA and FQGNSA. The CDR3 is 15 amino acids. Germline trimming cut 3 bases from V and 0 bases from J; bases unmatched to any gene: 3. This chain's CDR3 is CASSFASGNSYEQYF. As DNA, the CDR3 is TGTGCCAGCAGCTTCGCTAGCGGGAACTCCTACGAGCAGTACTTC.

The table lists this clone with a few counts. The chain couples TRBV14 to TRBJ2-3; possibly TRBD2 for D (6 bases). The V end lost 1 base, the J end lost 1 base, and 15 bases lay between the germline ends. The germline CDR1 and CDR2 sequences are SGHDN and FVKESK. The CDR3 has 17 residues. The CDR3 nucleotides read TGTGCCAGCAGCCAAGGGTTATTCGGGGGTGGCACAGATACGCAGTATTTT. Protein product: CASSQGLFGGGTDTQYF.

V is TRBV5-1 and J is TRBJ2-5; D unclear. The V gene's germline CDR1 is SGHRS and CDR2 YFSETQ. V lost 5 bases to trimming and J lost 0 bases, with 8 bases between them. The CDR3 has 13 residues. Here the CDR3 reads CASRRSDQETQYF. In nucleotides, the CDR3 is TGCGCCAGCAGGAGGTCGGACCAAGAGACCCAGTACTTC.

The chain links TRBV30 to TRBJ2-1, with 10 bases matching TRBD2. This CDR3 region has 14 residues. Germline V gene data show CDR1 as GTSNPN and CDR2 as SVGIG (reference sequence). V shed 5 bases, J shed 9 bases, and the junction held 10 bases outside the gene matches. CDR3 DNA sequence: TGTGCCTGGTCACCGGGACTAGCGTCTGGTGAGCAGTTCTTC. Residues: CAWSPGLASGEQFF.

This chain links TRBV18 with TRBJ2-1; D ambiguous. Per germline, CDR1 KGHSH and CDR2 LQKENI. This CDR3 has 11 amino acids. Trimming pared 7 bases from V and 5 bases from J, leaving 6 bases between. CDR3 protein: CASFTHNEQFF. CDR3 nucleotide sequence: TGTGCCAGCTTTACTCACAATGAGCAGTTCTTC.

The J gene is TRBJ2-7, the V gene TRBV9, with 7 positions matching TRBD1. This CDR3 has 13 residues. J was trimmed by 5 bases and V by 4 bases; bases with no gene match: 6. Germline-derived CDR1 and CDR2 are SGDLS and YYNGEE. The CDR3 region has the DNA TGTGCCAGCAGCCAAGGTGGGACAGACGAGCAGTACTTC. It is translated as CASSQGGTDEQYF. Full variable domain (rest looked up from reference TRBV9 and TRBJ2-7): DSGVTQTPKHLITATGQRVTLRCSPRSGDLSVYWYQQSLDQGLQFLIQYYNGEERAKGNILERFSAQQFPDLHSELNLSSLELGDSALYFCASSQGGTDEQYFGPGTRLTVT.

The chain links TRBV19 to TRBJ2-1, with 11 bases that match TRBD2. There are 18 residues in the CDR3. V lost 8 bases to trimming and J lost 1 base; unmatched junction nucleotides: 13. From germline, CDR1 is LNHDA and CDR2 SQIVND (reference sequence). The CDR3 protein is CASLRGSGGVGSYNEQFF. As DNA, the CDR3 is TGTGCCAGTCTTCGGGGTAGCGGGGGGGTTGGGTCCTACAATGAGCAGTTCTTC.

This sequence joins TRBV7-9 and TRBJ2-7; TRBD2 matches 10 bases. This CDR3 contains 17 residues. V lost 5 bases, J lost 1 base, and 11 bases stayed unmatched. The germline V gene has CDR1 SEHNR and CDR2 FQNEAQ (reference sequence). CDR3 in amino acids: CASSRGIGLADSYEQYF. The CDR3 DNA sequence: TGTGCCAGCAGCCGAGGCATCGGACTAGCGGATTCCTACGAGCAGTACTTC.